A single T cell receptor beta chain is shown here with its context. Between the trimmed V and J ends, which lost 5 bases and 7 bases, there was a span of 9 bases. Germline-derived CDR1 and CDR2 are MNHEY and SMNVEV (reference sequence). This CDR3 is built from 12 residues. Blood samples were obtained at baseline, cycle 4 day 1, and cycle 7 day 1. The data stem from a study of OX40 agonist ivuxolimab in advanced cancers. Method: immunoSEQ multiplex PCR; TCRdb's copy keeps in-frame clones and lacks some. The table lists over 20,000 clones, around 88% of them singletons. J is TRBJ2-1 and V is TRBV27, with D possibly TRBD1 on 5 matching bases. The sequencing here drew on CD4+ or CD8+ T cells sorted from blood, taken in a trial of the OX40 agonist ivuxolimab. This receptor was identified in an adult with an advanced solid tumor such as melanoma, head and neck, liver or kidney cancer. CDR3 DNA: TGTGCCAGCAGTATTCAGGGTAATGAGCAGTTCTTC. It codes for CASSIQGNEQFF.